One and the same sample provided the 6 T cell receptor beta chains below, sequenced in a study of blood T cell repertoires in COVID-19. Assay: immunoSEQ multiplex PCR; the TCRdb copy retains only in-frame clones and omits some. The sample shows fewer than 350,000 clones, around 88% of them seen only once. Sample: PBMCs or T cells enriched from blood (not recorded which). The receptors were sampled from a woman between 40 and 50 years old who had recovered from COVID-19.

The J gene is TRBJ1-6, the V gene TRBV18, with TRBD1 matching over 10 bases. The CDR3 has 15 amino acids. Trimming at V came to 4 bases and at J to 8 bases, leaving 5 bases not matched to a gene. Germline assignment: CDR1 KGHSH and CDR2 LQKENI. The CDR3 sequence: CASSRGTGEYSPLHF. For the CDR3, the DNA is TGTGCCAGCTCACGAGGGACAGGGGAATATTCACCCCTCCACTTT.

The chain combines TRBV18 with TRBJ2-4; 7 bases match TRBD1. V was pared by 3 bases and J by 12 bases, with 8 bases of the junction left unmatched. The CDR3 covers 13 residues. The germline V gene encodes CDR1 KGHSH and CDR2 LQKENI. CDR3 region: CASSPPDRDPQYF. CDR3 in DNA: TGTGCCAGCTCACCGCCAGACAGGGACCCTCAGTACTTC.

DNA of the CDR3: TGTGCCAGCAGTTTAATGGGACAGGGTTGGCAGCCCCAGCATTTT. Translating it yields CASSLMGQGWQPQHF. The V and J genes are TRBV27 and TRBJ1-5, with 9 bases that match TRBD1. Germline CDR1 reads MNHEY; CDR2 reads SMNVEV (reference sequence). V trimming: 2 bases; J trimming: 7 bases; junction bases outside the gene matches: 6. The CDR3 is 15 amino acids.

J is TRBJ1-5 and V is TRBV12-2; the table gives TRBD1 as D, unverified against the DNA. TRBV12-2 is shown as a pseudogene. The CDR3 has 16 residues. CDR3 coding DNA: TGTGCAAGTCGCTACTCCGGGACAGGGGGCGGGCAGCCCCAGCATTTT. Its protein product is CASRYSGTGGGQPQHF.

The chain joins TRBV19 to TRBJ2-1; 8 positions agree with TRBD2. CDR1 LNHDA and CDR2 SQIVND come from the germline V gene (reference sequence). The V and J ends lost 3 bases and 2 bases, in that order; junction bases with no gene match: 3. The CDR3 is made up of 15 amino acids. In DNA, the CDR3 is TGTGCCAGTAGTATCGGCGGGGGGACCTACAATGAGCAGTTCTTC. Protein product: CASSIGGGTYNEQFF.

V usage is TRBV3-1 (or the pseudogene TRBV3-2) and J usage is TRBJ1-1, with 7 bases aligning to TRBD1. This CDR3 comprises 18 residues. V was clipped by 4 bases and J by 0 bases; unmatched bases: 14. The V gene's germline CDR1 is LGHDT and CDR2 YNNKEL (reference sequence). DNA for the CDR3: TGTGCCAGCAGCCCGAACATCGGGGTACAGGGGATGAACACTGAAGCTTTCTTT. It encodes CASSPNIGVQGMNTEAFF.